One and the same sample provided the 27 T cell receptor beta chains below, sequenced in a study of cytomegalovirus exposure and HLA in healthy donors. This PCR relied on a set of 60 Vbeta primers and 13 Jbeta primers. The table came from immunoSEQ multiplex PCR; TCRdb's copy has only in-frame clones and leaves some out. Its table records approximately 170,000 clones. Sequencing was done on a sample of PBMCs. Receptor source: a woman aged 18 to 35 in good health and CMV-seropositive.

The CDR3 DNA sequence: TGTGCCAGCTCACGGCAGGATGCCACCTCTGAAGCTTTCTTT. Residues: CASSRQDATSEAFF. V is TRBV18 and J is TRBJ1-1; D is unresolved. The CDR3 contains 14 residues. Germline loops: CDR1 KGHSH, CDR2 LQKENI. Trimming removed 4 bases from V and 6 bases from J, with 15 bases in between.

This rearrangement joins TRBV6-1 to TRBJ1-1; 8 bases line up with TRBD1. CDR1 is MNHNS and CDR2 is SASEGT in the germline V gene. The CDR3 runs to 13 residues. V shed 6 bases and J 11 bases; nucleotides not matched to a gene: 11. CDR3 in amino acids: CASSTRGQGGAFF. CDR3 nucleotide sequence: TGTGCCAGCAGCACCAGGGGGCAGGGGGGGGCTTTCTTT.

The chain is built from TRBV7-7 and TRBJ2-1; D is unresolved. Germline V lookup: CDR1 SSHAT, CDR2 FNYEAQ (reference sequence). V lost 5 bases, J lost 2 bases, and 7 bases lay in between. The CDR3 runs 13 residues. The CDR3 DNA reads as TGTGCCAGCAGCAAAACAACCTACAATGAGCAGTTCTTC. As protein: CASSKTTYNEQFF.

V gene TRBV6-5 combines with J gene TRBJ1-1, with 7 bases matching TRBD1. With 11 bases clipped from V and 3 bases from J, the junction kept 6 bases outside the gene matches. Germline values: CDR1 MNHEY, CDR2 SVGAGI. The CDR3 is made up of 12 amino acids. The CDR3 loop reads CAGETGYTEAFF. The CDR3 nucleotides are TGTGCCGGAGAGACAGGGTACACTGAAGCTTTCTTT.

The genes are TRBV5-4 and TRBJ2-2; 7 positions agree with TRBD2. Germline CDR1 is SGHNT and CDR2 is YYREEE (reference sequence). Unmatched junction bases numbered 2, after V lost 0 bases and J lost 3 bases. The CDR3 runs to 15 residues. The CDR3: CASSLGGRDTGELFF. The CDR3 coding sequence is TGTGCCAGCAGCTTGGGTGGGAGGGACACCGGGGAGCTGTTTTTT. Supplemented by reference TRBV5-4 and TRBJ2-2, the full variable domain reads ETGVTQSPTHLIKTRGQQVTLRCSSQSGHNTVSWYQQALGQGPQFIFQYYREEENGRGNFPPRFSGLQFPNYSSELNVNALELDDSALYLCASSLGGRDTGELFFGEGSRLTVL.

V is TRBV6-6 and J is TRBJ2-7, with a tentative D call TRBD1 (5 bases). V was cut by 2 bases and J by 3 bases, with 8 bases left in between. This CDR3 has 13 amino acids. Looked up from germline, CDR1 is MNHNY and CDR2 is SVGAGI (reference sequence). The chain's CDR3 is CASSYRGRYEQYF. The CDR3 region has the DNA TGTGCCAGCAGTTACAGGGGTCGCTACGAGCAGTACTTC.

The V gene is TRBV5-4, the J gene TRBJ2-1, with 10 bases aligning to TRBD2. CDR1 SGHNT and CDR2 YYREEE come from the germline V gene (reference sequence). With 3 bases clipped from V and 6 bases from J, the junction kept 6 bases outside the gene matches. The CDR3 covers 15 residues. The CDR3 nucleotides are TGTGCCAGCAGCTCTGGGACTAGCGCCCGCAATGAGCAGTTCTTC. It is translated as CASSSGTSARNEQFF.

V and J are TRBV6-5 and TRBJ1-1; perhaps TRBD1 as D (6 bases). The ends were cut back, 0 bases at V and 5 bases at J, with 13 bases in the middle. Germline values: CDR1 MNHEY, CDR2 SVGAGI. The CDR3 spans 15 residues. This chain's CDR3 is CASSYSRGRRTEAFF. DNA of the CDR3: TGTGCCAGCAGTTACTCGCGGGGGCGGCGAACTGAAGCTTTCTTT.

This rearrangement joins TRBV6-5 to TRBJ2-2; tentatively, D is TRBD2 (6 bases). Germline CDR1 reads MNHEY; CDR2 reads SVGAGI. CDR3 size: 16 residues. Deletions cut 2 bases from V and 6 bases from J, with 16 bases between. CDR3 sequence (DNA): TGTGCCAGCAGTTACGGGACTGGAGGGAGCGCCGGGGAGCTGTTTTTT. Protein sequence: CASSYGTGGSAGELFF.

The CDR3 DNA follows: TGTGCCAGCAAGGCGGAGGCCGGGGAGCTGTTTTTT. Protein: CASKAEAGELFF. The rearrangement uses TRBV6-4 and TRBJ2-2; possible D gene TRBD2, 5 bases. The CDR3 spans 12 residues. Between the trimmed V and J ends, which lost 7 bases and 6 bases, there was a span of 9 bases. Germline V gene sequence: CDR1 MRHNA, CDR2 SNTAGT.

This chain joins TRBV5-5 and TRBJ2-7; D perhaps matches TRBD2 (5 bases). The CDR3 consists of 15 residues. Trimming cost V 4 bases and J 3 bases, with 17 bases left between them. Per germline, CDR1 SGHKS and CDR2 YYEKEE (reference sequence). CDR3 loop: CASSRYERVGYEQYF. In DNA form, the CDR3 reads TGTGCCAGCAGCCGCTACGAGAGGGTGGGCTACGAGCAGTACTTC.

The genes are TRBV13 and TRBJ1-2; D is ambiguous. Per germline, CDR1 PRHDT and CDR2 FYEKMQ (reference sequence). The CDR3 extends over 15 amino acids. Trimming removed 0 bases at V and 1 base at J, with 9 bases between. As DNA, the CDR3 is TGTGCCAGCAGCTTAGGTTGGACTAATAACTATGGCTACACCTTC. Translating gives CASSLGWTNNYGYTF.

The chain carries TRBV10-1 and TRBJ1-6; 8 nucleotides match TRBD1. The CDR3 covers 16 residues. After removal of 6 bases from V and 7 bases from J, the junction contained 11 bases not matched to a gene. Germline CDR1 is WNHNN and CDR2 is SYGVQD (reference sequence). For the CDR3, the DNA is TGCGCCAGCAGGGAAACAGGGGGATTTTACAATTCACCCCTCCACTTT. It specifies CASRETGGFYNSPLHF.

The chain carries TRBV5-4 and TRBJ2-2; D might be TRBD1 (5 bases). Germline CDR1 reads SGHNT; CDR2 reads YYREEE (reference sequence). V was trimmed by 6 bases and J by 7 bases, leaving 13 bases between them. This CDR3 is 13 amino acids long. The chain's CDR3 is CASTGSVVGELFF. CDR3 DNA: TGTGCCAGCACAGGGTCGGTTGTCGGGGAGCTGTTTTTT.

The genes are TRBV5-1 and TRBJ1-1; 7 nucleotides agree with TRBD1. V shed 4 bases and J 5 bases; nucleotides not matched to a gene: 5. Germline CDR1 is SGHRS and CDR2 is YFSETQ. The CDR3 spans 13 residues. The CDR3 region has the DNA TGCGCCAGCAGCGTACAGGGGAGGACTGAAGCTTTCTTT. Translation: CASSVQGRTEAFF.

V and J are TRBV4-2 and TRBJ1-4; tentatively, D is TRBD1 (6 bases). Trimming stripped 0 bases from V and 4 bases from J, with 12 bases between. CDR3 size: 16 residues. The germline CDR1 and CDR2 sequences are LGHNA and YNFKEQ. The CDR3 protein is CASSQEGALGNEKLFF. The DNA of the CDR3 is TGTGCCAGCAGCCAAGAGGGGGCGCTTGGTAATGAAAAACTGTTTTTT.

The rearrangement links TRBV5-1 to TRBJ1-2, with D perhaps TRBD1 (6 bases). V was shortened by 4 bases and J by 2 bases, with 18 bases between the two germline ends. Germline V gives CDR1 SGHRS, CDR2 YFSETQ. The CDR3 extends over 16 amino acids. As DNA, the CDR3 is TGCGCCAGCAGCCCGAACGGACAGAACCCAAACTATGGCTACACCTTC. Translation: CASSPNGQNPNYGYTF.

The rearrangement links TRBV5-1 to TRBJ2-2, with 10 bases matching TRBD2. This CDR3 spans 15 amino acids. From germline, CDR1 is SGHRS and CDR2 YFSETQ. The V and J ends lost 3 bases and 5 bases, in that order; junction bases with no gene match: 4. The CDR3 coding sequence is TGCGCCAGCAGCTCGGGACTAGCGCCTACCGGGGAGCTGTTTTTT. Translated: CASSSGLAPTGELFF.

CDR3 DNA: TGTGCCATCAGTGATATCAGAGGGCCGTCCTACAATGAGCAGTTCTTC. It translates to CAISDIRGPSYNEQFF. The chain carries TRBV10-3 and TRBJ2-1; possibly TRBD2 for D (5 bases). Germline lookup yields CDR1 ENHRY and CDR2 SYGVKD. The CDR3 is made up of 16 amino acids. V lost 3 bases and J lost 1, with 13 bases in between.

This CDR3 reads CASSQVFAGAYEQYF. The CDR3 region has the DNA TGTGCCAGCAGCCAAGTCTTTGCGGGAGCTTACGAGCAGTACTTC. The V and J genes are TRBV4-2 and TRBJ2-5, with 7 bases fitting TRBD2. The better agreement between TRBJ2-7 and the DNA end casts doubt on the J call. The germline gives CDR1 LGHNA, CDR2 YNFKEQ. This CDR3 is built from 15 residues.

The genes are TRBV7-8 and TRBJ2-1, with TRBD2 matching 13 bases. The V gene's germline CDR1 is SGHVS and CDR2 FQNEAQ. The CDR3 has 15 amino acids. Trimming took 4 bases from V and 9 from J; bases not matched to a gene: 6. CDR3 loop: CASSSGTSGTREQFF. CDR3 bases: TGTGCCAGCAGCTCAGGGACTAGCGGGACTCGTGAGCAGTTCTTC.

The chain has TRBV18 and TRBJ2-7, with D perhaps TRBD1 (7 bases). CDR1 and CDR2 from the germline V gene are KGHSH and LQKENI. V was trimmed by 5 bases and J by 2 bases, leaving 13 bases between them. This CDR3 comprises 14 residues. The CDR3 region is CASSATGEAYEQYF. In DNA form, the CDR3 reads TGTGCCAGCTCAGCTACAGGGGAGGCCTACGAGCAGTACTTC.

V usage is TRBV18 and J usage is TRBJ2-5; the D gene is possibly TRBD2 (6 bases). CDR1 KGHSH and CDR2 LQKENI come from the germline V gene. V was cut by 3 bases and J by 1 base, with 9 bases left in between. The CDR3 runs 14 residues. CDR3 sequence: CASSPGGSQETQYF. The CDR3 region has the DNA TGTGCCAGCTCACCGGGGGGTAGCCAAGAGACCCAGTACTTC.

The chain links TRBV19 to TRBJ1-2, with 12 bases fitting TRBD1. Germline CDR1 LNHDA, CDR2 SQIVND (reference sequence). Trimming took 4 bases from V and 1 from J; bases not matched to a gene: 7. The CDR3 consists of 17 residues. Here the CDR3 DNA reads TGTGCCAGTAGTACAACCTGGGACAGGGGGCTTAACTATGGCTACACCTTC. As protein: CASSTTWDRGLNYGYTF.

The CDR3 sequence: CASSDRTSYNEQFF. The DNA for the CDR3 is TGTGCCAGCAGTGATAGGACTTCCTACAATGAGCAGTTCTTC. V gene TRBV2 combines with J gene TRBJ2-1, with D tentatively TRBD2 (5 bases). There are 14 residues in the CDR3. V was pared by 3 bases and J by 1 base, with 7 bases between. CDR1 and CDR2 from the germline V gene are SNHLY and FYNNEI.

In nucleotides, the CDR3 is TGTGCCAGCCGTCTTACAGGGGATGGTGAAGCTTTCTTT. Translated, it gives CASRLTGDGEAFF. The chain uses TRBV11-2 and TRBJ1-1; 7 nucleotides match TRBD1. The CDR3 is 13 amino acids. Germline assignment: CDR1 SGHAT and CDR2 FQNNGV. Trimming at V came to 8 bases and at J to 7 bases, leaving 10 bases not matched to a gene.

The gene calls are TRBV27 and TRBJ2-1; 10 bases are a match to TRBD1. CDR3 length: 14 residues. V was pared by 5 bases and J by 7 bases, with 5 bases of the junction left unmatched. Germline CDR1 is MNHEY and CDR2 is SMNVEV (reference sequence). The CDR3 DNA is TGTGCCAGCAGTCCGGGACAGGGGAAGAATGAGCAGTTCTTC. This encodes CASSPGQGKNEQFF.